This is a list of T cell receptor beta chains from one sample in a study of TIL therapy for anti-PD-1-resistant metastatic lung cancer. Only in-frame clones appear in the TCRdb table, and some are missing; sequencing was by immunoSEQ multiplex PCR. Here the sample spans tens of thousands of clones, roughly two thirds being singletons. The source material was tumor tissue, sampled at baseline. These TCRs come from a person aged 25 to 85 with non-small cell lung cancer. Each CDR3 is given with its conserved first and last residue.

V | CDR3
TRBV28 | CASSLYRSRNTGELFF
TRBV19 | CASSIGHSNYGYTF
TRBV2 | CASMVGVRNNYGYTF
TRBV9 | CASRGSTDTQYF
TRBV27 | CASSTRTGPTDTQYF
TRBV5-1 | CASSLDGLNEKLFF
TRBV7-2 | CASSLRGQGADTQYF
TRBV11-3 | CASSSPPPGSSYEQYF
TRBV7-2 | CASSLTSGTPTYEQYF
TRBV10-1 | CASSEEKMVSYEQYF
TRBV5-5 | CASSPGTGGEQYF
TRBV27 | CASSLRGRSTDTQYF
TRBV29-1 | CSVGLTGGGTEAFF
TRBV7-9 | CASSPKVRSADTQYF
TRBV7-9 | CASSFLAGPTDTQYF
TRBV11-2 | CASSSLHNEQFF
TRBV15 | CATSREGLGYGYTF
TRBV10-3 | CAINTGTGGSRSGNTIYF
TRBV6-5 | CASSWQKYNSPLHF
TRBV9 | CASSDSGQGYEQYF
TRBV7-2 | CASSPEATVPGELFF
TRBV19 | CASSTPPEAYGYTF
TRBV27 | CASTGGGATGELFF
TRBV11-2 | CASSLDRGRPDTQYF
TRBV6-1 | CARETTGVNTEAFF
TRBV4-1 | CASSQVYGSPYEQYF
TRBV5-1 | CASSRQGYEQYF
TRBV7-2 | CASSRSSGGFSDTQYF
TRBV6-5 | CASSYRLGTYNSPLHF
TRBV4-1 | CASSQVSGSEQYF
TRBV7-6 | CASSLSSYNSPLHF
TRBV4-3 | CASSQDQSSYNSPLHF
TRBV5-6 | CASSLWGGKPGYF
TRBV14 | CASSQDSRVENGYTF
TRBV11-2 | CASSSGTGVGEQYF
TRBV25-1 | CASSESHKHYTDTQYF
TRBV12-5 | CASGLVLIPGQGYSPLHF
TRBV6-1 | CASEPGKIWQPQHF
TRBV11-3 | CASSLEMGEQYF
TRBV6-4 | CASSDGTGGYGYTF
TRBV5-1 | CASSSTGTGDTGELFF
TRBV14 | CASSQPGTGEKLFF
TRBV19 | CASSIVPRTGGDHTDTQYF
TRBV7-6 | CASSSGTGQETQYF
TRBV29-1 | CSVSPRGHEQFF
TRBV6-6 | CASSWGTGEQGQPQHF
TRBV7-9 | CASSLASAGGRSPADTQYF
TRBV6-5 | CASSDFQPQHF
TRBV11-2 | CASSKDGSRVGYTF
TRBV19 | CASSIGQGRARWIGTEAFF
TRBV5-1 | CASSLEGTYEQYF
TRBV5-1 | CASSLEWDQETQYF
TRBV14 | CASSRQGLAYEQYF
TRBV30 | CAWRGAGGNQPQHF
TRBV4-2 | CASSQDRGGTDTQYF
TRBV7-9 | CASSLEFRIATNEKLFF
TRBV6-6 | CASSYVIGTGLQPQHF
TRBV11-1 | CASRIGPHIGGEQFF
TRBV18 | CASSRPLDIYSRANVLTF